What follows are 24 T cell receptor beta chains derived from one specimen sequenced in a study of regulatory T cells in long-lasting Graves disease. Time point denoted: newly diagnosed GD, antithyroid drugs for less than 3 months. Researchers made the TCR library from RNA that was extracted from PBMCs. Library construction for TCR beta used iRepertoire HTBI primers and Arm-PCR of CDR3 regions. Using its own MiXCR run on the multiplex PCR reads, TCRdb lists one record per CDR3 protein. The sample records under 800,000 distinct CDR3 sequences, roughly 16% being singletons. The sample was also reused in another study, on T cells in Graves' hyperthyroidism and ophthalmopathy.

The source was peripheral blood mononuclear cells (PBMCs), collected at new diagnosis, from a patient treated with antithyroid drugs. Every receptor here comes from a woman in her 30s with Graves disease.

This clonotype was observed a few times. The V call is TRBV20-1, the J call TRBJ1-6; unclear D gene. Germline V CDR1 and CDR2: DFQATT, SNEGSKA (reference sequence). The V gene lost 3 bases and the J gene lost 12 bases, with 9 bases spanning the gap. The length of the CDR3 is 11 residues. CDR3 coding DNA: TGCAGTGCTAGTGTACCAGGACCCCTCCACTTT. Protein: CSASVPGPLHF.

There are a few counts of this clonotype. The rearrangement joins TRBV9 to TRBJ2-3, with D perhaps matching TRBD2 (5 bases). Trimming removed 0 bases at V and 2 bases at J, with 7 bases between. This CDR3 has 14 residues. Germline loops: CDR1 SGDLS, CDR2 YYNGEE. The CDR3 DNA is TGTGCCAGCAGCGTAGAAGCGGCCACAGATACGCAGTATTTT. Its protein product is CASSVEAATDTQYF.

This clonotype was seen ten or more times. This rearrangement joins TRBV28 to TRBJ1-3; D unresolved. This CDR3 spans 14 amino acids. The V gene lost 4 bases and the J gene lost 4 bases, with 11 bases spanning the gap. Per the germline V gene, CDR1 is MDHEN and CDR2 is SYDVKM. This CDR3 reads CASSSPSVGNTIYF. The CDR3 nucleotides are TGTGCCAGCAGTTCGCCCTCAGTCGGAAACACCATATATTTT. The variable domain in full, completed from reference TRBV28 and TRBJ1-3, reads DVKVTQSSRYLVKRTGEKVFLECVQDMDHENMFWYRQDPGLGLRLIYFSYDVKMKEKGDIPEGYSVSREKKERFSLILESASTNQTSMYLCASSSPSVGNTIYFGEGSWLTVV.

This clonotype was observed many times. The chain is built from TRBV2 and TRBJ2-7; 7 bases line up with TRBD2. Trimming removed 1 base from V and 10 bases from J; junction bases left unmatched: 10. Germline CDR1 and CDR2: SNHLY and FYNNEI. This CDR3 is 14 amino acids long. The CDR3 region has the DNA TGTGCCAGCAGTGAAGTTGGTAGCGGGCTCCACCAGTACTTC. Protein product: CASSEVGSGLHQYF.

This clonotype was seen a handful of times. The genes are TRBV28 and TRBJ1-4; weak D call: TRBD1 (5 bases). CDR1 is MDHEN and CDR2 is SYDVKM in the germline V gene. V was cut by 6 bases and J by 4 bases, with 15 bases left in between. CDR3 length: 15 residues. The CDR3 sequence is CASREGERGNEKLFF. The CDR3 nucleotides read TGTGCCAGCAGAGAGGGAGAGAGGGGTAATGAAAAACTGTTTTTT.

This chain connects TRBV19 to TRBJ2-6; no clear D gene. CDR1 is LNHDA, CDR2 SQIVND, per germline (reference sequence). V lost 3 bases and J lost 0, with 18 bases in between. The CDR3 has 19 residues. The CDR3 nucleotides are TGTGCCAGTAGTATGCGGCAATCTATTAAAACCTCTGGGGCCAACGTCCTGACTTTC. It translates to CASSMRQSIKTSGANVLTF.

This clonotype was counted many times. This chain connects TRBV28 to TRBJ2-7; perhaps D is TRBD1 or TRBD2 (6 bases each). CDR1 is MDHEN, CDR2 SYDVKM, per germline. The CDR3 contains 14 residues. Trimming shortened V by 6 bases and J by 0 bases, and 12 bases separated the two germline ends. Written as DNA, the CDR3 is TGTGCCAGCAGCCTCGGGGGCGCCTCCTACGAGCAGTACTTC. It translates to CASSLGGASYEQYF.

This clonotype was recorded a few times. The rearrangement uses TRBV4-1 and TRBJ1-4; D not resolved. The CDR3 has 16 residues. Trimming took off 2 bases at V and 7 bases at J, with 17 bases between the two ends. The germline V gene encodes CDR1 MGHRA and CDR2 YSYEKL. The CDR3 region has the DNA TGCGCCAGCAGCCAACCGCAAGGAGGGATGACTGAAAAACTGTTTTTT. Protein sequence: CASSQPQGGMTEKLFF.

This clonotype was observed a handful of times. The chain employs TRBV5-1 and TRBJ1-2; 7 bases are shared with TRBD1. The CDR3 has 17 amino acids. V was clipped by 3 bases and J by 3 bases; unmatched bases: 14. Germline CDR1 is SGHRS and CDR2 is YFSETQ. In DNA form, the CDR3 reads TGCGCCAGCAGCTCCTCGACAGGGTACGGAGTAGACTATGGCTACACCTTC. Its protein product is CASSSSTGYGVDYGYTF.

This clonotype was seen a few times. J is TRBJ2-2 and V is TRBV12-3 or TRBV12-4; D not certain. Trimming left V 4 bases short and J 7 bases short, with 4 bases between. The length of the CDR3 is 11 residues. The CDR3 coding sequence is TGTGCCAGCAGTTCCCTCGGGGAGCTGTTTTTT. Encoded protein: CASSSLGELFF.

This clonotype was seen repeatedly, ten times or more. The rearrangement joins TRBV11-2 to TRBJ2-7; D is possibly TRBD1 (7 bases). V shed 4 bases and J shed 2 bases, with 21 bases lying between them. Germline V lookup: CDR1 SGHAT, CDR2 FQNNGV. The CDR3 has 17 residues. CDR3: CASSSLRGDRRTYEQYF. The CDR3 nucleotides are TGTGCCAGCAGCTCACTAAGGGGGGACAGACGGACCTACGAGCAGTACTTC.

The rearrangement links TRBV24-1 to TRBJ2-7, with TRBD2 identical over 8 bases. The V gene end was trimmed by 1 base and the J gene end by 6 bases; junction bases not matched to a gene: 1. Per germline, CDR1 KGHDR and CDR2 SFDVKD. The CDR3 is 13 amino acids. The CDR3, as DNA: TGTGCCACCAGTGATTTCGGGGGGGGCGAGCAGTACTTC. Translating it yields CATSDFGGGEQYF.

This clonotype was seen a handful of times. The chain couples TRBV20-1 to TRBJ2-3; 9 positions match TRBD2. The germline V gene encodes CDR1 DFQATT and CDR2 SNEGSKA (reference sequence). CDR3 length equals 14 residues. Germline trimming cut 2 bases from V and 6 bases from J; bases unmatched to any gene: 6. CDR3 in amino acids: CSARKPAGGDTQYF. CDR3 DNA: TGCAGTGCTAGAAAGCCTGCGGGAGGGGATACGCAGTATTTT.

This clonotype has a count of ten or more. For the CDR3, the DNA is TGTGCCAGCAGCGTAGGACCGGGTGGGACCACTGAAGCTTTCTTT. This sequence encodes CASSVGPGGTTEAFF. This chain joins TRBV9 and TRBJ1-1; the D gene is possibly TRBD1 (5 bases). CDR3 size: 15 residues. Per germline, CDR1 SGDLS and CDR2 YYNGEE. The V gene lost 0 bases and the J gene lost 4 bases, with 13 bases spanning the gap.

This chain uses TRBV6-2 or TRBV6-3 with TRBJ2-1; 12 nucleotides agree with TRBD2. The trim removed 0 bases at V and 8 bases at J, leaving 17 bases unmatched. The CDR3 is 20 residues long. CDR1 and CDR2 (germline): MNHEY, SVGEGT. The CDR3 DNA sequence: TGTGCCAGCAGTTACTCAACCAGGGGCAGACTAGCGGGAGTGGGGTATGAGCAGTTCTTC. As protein: CASSYSTRGRLAGVGYEQFF.

The chain recombines TRBV5-1 with TRBJ2-7; TRBD2 aligns across 11 bases. In germline, CDR1 is SGHRS, CDR2 YFSETQ. The CDR3 sequence is 15 residues long. The V segment lost 0 bases and the J segment 4 bases; nucleotides outside the gene matches: 3. CDR3 loop: CASSLGGTSGYEQYF. The CDR3 DNA reads TGCGCCAGCAGCTTGGGCGGGACTAGCGGTTACGAGCAGTACTTC.

This clonotype has just a few counts. The rearrangement uses TRBV7-9 and TRBJ1-6; a possible D gene is TRBD1 (6 bases). This CDR3 comprises 15 residues. Looked up from germline, CDR1 is SEHNR and CDR2 is FQNEAQ (reference sequence). Trimming cost V 4 bases and J 7 bases, with 14 bases left between them. The CDR3 DNA sequence: TGTGCCAGCAGCTCCAGGGGATCTGAGAATTCACCCCTCCACTTT. Residues: CASSSRGSENSPLHF. Supplemented by reference TRBV7-9 and TRBJ1-6, the full variable domain reads DTGVSQNPRHKITKRGQNVTFRCDPISEHNRLYWYRQTLGQGPEFLTYFQNEAQLEKSRLLSDRFSAERPKGSFSTLEIQRTEQGDSAMYLCASSSRGSENSPLHFGNGTRLTVT.

On this clonotype itself: A read error is possible here, since a much larger clone lies one base away. The chain recombines TRBV12-3 or TRBV12-4 with TRBJ1-3; D gene unclear. This CDR3 spans 16 amino acids. V shed 4 bases and J shed 4 bases, with 17 bases lying between them. The CDR3 nucleotides read TGTGCCAGCAGTTCCTCCGATCCCGCTAGGGGAAACACCATATATTTT. Translation: CASSSSDPARGNTIYF.

This chain uses TRBV5-1 with TRBJ1-2; D unclear. Germline V gene data show CDR1 as SGHRS and CDR2 as YFSETQ. Between the trimmed V and J ends, which lost 4 bases and 7 bases, there was a span of 11 bases. This CDR3 region has 12 residues. CDR3 residues: CASSPDVRGYTF. The CDR3 DNA sequence: TGCGCCAGCAGCCCAGATGTCCGTGGCTACACCTTC.

This clonotype was seen many times. The chain is built from TRBV2 and TRBJ1-2; D is unclear. There are 12 residues in the CDR3. Trimming removed 6 bases from V and 4 bases from J, with 9 bases in between. CDR1 and CDR2 (germline): SNHLY, FYNNEI. CDR3 protein: CASRLTAYGYTF. CDR3 sequence (DNA): TGTGCCAGCAGACTGACGGCCTATGGCTACACCTTC.

This clonotype was detected many times. The genes are TRBV27 and TRBJ2-7, with 12 bases matching TRBD2. J was trimmed by 1 base and V by 3 bases; bases with no gene match: 10. This CDR3 is built from 18 residues. In germline, CDR1 is MNHEY, CDR2 SMNVEV (reference sequence). The CDR3 DNA sequence: TGTGCCAGCAGTTTCCTAGCGGGAGGGCCGCTGGTTTCCTACGAGCAGTACTTC. It is translated as CASSFLAGGPLVSYEQYF.

The chain links TRBV3-1 to TRBJ2-2; D may match TRBD1 or TRBD2 (5 bases each). V was pared by 3 bases and J by 9 bases, with 17 bases between. The CDR3 spans 15 residues. In germline, CDR1 is LGHDT, CDR2 YNNKEL (reference sequence). CDR3 residues: CASSQPGSGSWELFF. The CDR3 nucleotides read TGTGCCAGCAGCCAGCCAGGGTCGGGAAGCTGGGAGCTGTTTTTT.

Many counts were recorded for this clonotype. The chain is built from TRBV12-3 or TRBV12-4 and TRBJ2-7; the D gene is possibly TRBD2 (5 bases). The CDR3 covers 13 residues. V gave up 3 bases and J gave up 0 bases, with 6 bases separating them. This chain's CDR3 is CASSFRGSYEQYF. The CDR3 DNA reads as TGTGCCAGCAGTTTTCGGGGCTCCTACGAGCAGTACTTC.

Ten or more counts support this clonotype. The V and J genes are TRBV7-2 and TRBJ2-3, with D possibly being TRBD2 (7 bases). Trimming cost V 4 bases and J 2 bases, with 19 bases left between them. Germline loops: CDR1 SGHTA, CDR2 FQGNSA. The length of the CDR3 is 17 residues. The DNA of the CDR3 is TGTGCCAGCAGCTCGAGAAGGGGGGGGCGTGCCACAGATACGCAGTATTTT. It encodes CASSSRRGGRATDTQYF.